This T cell receptor beta chain was found in a study of OX40 agonist ivuxolimab in advanced cancers. General observations from the study: The study did not work out the antigen specificity of the expanded peripheral T cells.

Germline CDR1 and CDR2: SGHRS and YFSETQ. Trimming took 7 bases from V and 0 from J; bases not matched to a gene: 14. This CDR3 spans 17 amino acids. For this clone: Its matching antigen is unknown.

The repertoire was sequenced with immunoSEQ multiplex PCR; TCRdb's copy has only in-frame clones and lacks some. The sample contains tens of thousands of clones, roughly nine tenths of which appear only once. The source material was CD4+ or CD8+ T cells sorted from blood, sampled in a trial of the OX40 agonist ivuxolimab. This rearrangement joins TRBV5-1 to TRBJ2-3, with 7 bases fitting TRBD2. The origin of this receptor is an adult with an advanced solid tumor such as melanoma, head and neck, liver or kidney cancer. CDR3 sequence: CASLPASGFPSTDTQYF. The CDR3 bases are TGCGCCAGCCTACCGGCTAGCGGATTTCCTAGCACAGATACGCAGTATTTT.